The rows below give T cell receptor beta chains drawn from one sample of a study of read filtering for tumor transcriptome and immune sequencing. In TCRdb, the reads were re-called with MiXCR into one record per CDR3 protein. Of roughly 130,000 distinct CDR3 sequences detected, approximately 13% appear once; the ten largest clones hold approximately 10%. Material: a population of CD138-negative cells sorted from bone marrow. The receptors here all came from a donor aged 40 or older with multiple myeloma. Each CDR3 is given with its conserved first and last residue. Each record gives: D gene, J gene, V gene, clone size, CDR3 DNA, CDR3 protein. The D gene is left open where the match is weak. Rows give clone size only sometimes, using once, few, many, or a class for an expanded clone.

d_gene: TRBD2; j_gene: TRBJ2-1; v_gene: TRBV20-1; abundance: many; CDR3nt: TGCAGTGCGGGGACTAGCGGGAGGAATGAGCAGTTCTTC; CDR3aa: CSAGTSGRNEQFF
d_gene: -; j_gene: TRBJ1-2; v_gene: TRBV21-1; abundance: -; CDR3nt: TGTGCCAGCAGCATAGTTGGGACACACCCGCCCCACGGCTACACCTTC; CDR3aa: CASSIVGTHPPHGYTF
d_gene: TRBD1; j_gene: TRBJ1-2; v_gene: TRBV29-1; abundance: few; CDR3nt: TGCAGCGCCCGGGACAGGGTATCAGACGGCTACACCTTC; CDR3aa: CSARDRVSDGYTF
d_gene: TRBD2; j_gene: TRBJ2-3; v_gene: TRBV10-2; abundance: -; CDR3nt: TGCGCCAGCAGACTTAGCGGGTCTAGCACAGATACGCAGTATTTT; CDR3aa: CASRLSGSSTDTQYF
d_gene: TRBD1; j_gene: TRBJ1-1; v_gene: TRBV5-1; abundance: many; CDR3nt: TGCGCCAGCAGCACGGCGAGGGGGCCCACTGAAGCTTTCTTT; CDR3aa: CASSTARGPTEAFF
d_gene: TRBD1; j_gene: TRBJ2-1; v_gene: TRBV5-1; abundance: many; CDR3nt: TGCGCCAGCAGCAAAGGGACAGACAATGAGCAGTTCTTC; CDR3aa: CASSKGTDNEQFF
d_gene: TRBD2; j_gene: TRBJ2-3; v_gene: TRBV7-2; abundance: many; CDR3nt: TGTGCCAGCAGCCCATCGAGCGGGGGGGCCGATGGAGATACGCAGTATTTT; CDR3aa: CASSPSSGGADGDTQYF
d_gene: -; j_gene: TRBJ2-5; v_gene: TRBV20-1; abundance: few; CDR3nt: TGCAGTGCTCGCTCGGGGGGCCCAGGGACCCAGTACTTC; CDR3aa: CSARSGGPGTQYF
d_gene: -; j_gene: TRBJ1-2; v_gene: TRBV7-9; abundance: many; CDR3nt: TGTGCCAGCAGCTCTCAGGGTACCCTTATTGGCTACACCTTC; CDR3aa: CASSSQGTLIGYTF
d_gene: -; j_gene: TRBJ2-1; v_gene: TRBV28; abundance: many; CDR3nt: TGTGCCAGCAGTCCTCCTGGCGATGAGCAGTTCTTC; CDR3aa: CASSPPGDEQFF